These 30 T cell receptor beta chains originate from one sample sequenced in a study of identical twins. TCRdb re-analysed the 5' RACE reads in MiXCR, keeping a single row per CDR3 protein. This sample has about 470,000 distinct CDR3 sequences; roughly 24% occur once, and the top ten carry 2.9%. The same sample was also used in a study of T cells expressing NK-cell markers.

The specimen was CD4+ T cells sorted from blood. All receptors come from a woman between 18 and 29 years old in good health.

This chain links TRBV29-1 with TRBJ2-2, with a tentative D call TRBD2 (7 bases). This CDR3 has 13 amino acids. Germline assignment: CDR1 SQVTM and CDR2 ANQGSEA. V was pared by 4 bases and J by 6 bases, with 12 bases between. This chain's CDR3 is CSVGLGGAGELFF. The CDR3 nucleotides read TGCAGCGTTGGTTTAGGGGGGGCCGGGGAGCTGTTTTTT.

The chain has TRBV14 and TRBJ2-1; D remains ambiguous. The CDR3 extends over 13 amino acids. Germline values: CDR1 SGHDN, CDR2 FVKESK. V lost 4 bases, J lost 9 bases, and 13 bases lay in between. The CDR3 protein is CASSLYHKAEQFF. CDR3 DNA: TGTGCCAGCAGCCTCTACCATAAAGCTGAGCAGTTCTTC.

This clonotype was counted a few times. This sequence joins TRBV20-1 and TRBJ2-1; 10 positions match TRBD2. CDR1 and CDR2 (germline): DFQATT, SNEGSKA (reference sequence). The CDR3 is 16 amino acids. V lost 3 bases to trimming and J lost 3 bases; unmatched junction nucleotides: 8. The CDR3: CSASNTLAGDYNEQFF. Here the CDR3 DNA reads TGCAGTGCTAGCAACACCCTAGCGGGAGACTACAATGAGCAGTTCTTC.

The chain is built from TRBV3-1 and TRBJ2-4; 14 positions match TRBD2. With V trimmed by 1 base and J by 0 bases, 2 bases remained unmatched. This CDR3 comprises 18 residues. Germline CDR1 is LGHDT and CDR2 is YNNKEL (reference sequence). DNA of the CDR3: TGTGCCAGCAGCCAAGTTGGGACTAGCGGGAGAGCCAAAAACATTCAGTACTTC. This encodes CASSQVGTSGRAKNIQYF. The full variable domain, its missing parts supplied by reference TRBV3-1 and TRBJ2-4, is DTAVSQTPKYLVTQMGNDKSIKCEQNLGHDTMYWYKQDSKKFLKIMFSYNNKELIINETVPNRFSPKSPDKAHLNLHINSLELGDSAVYFCASSQVGTSGRAKNIQYFGAGTRLSVL.

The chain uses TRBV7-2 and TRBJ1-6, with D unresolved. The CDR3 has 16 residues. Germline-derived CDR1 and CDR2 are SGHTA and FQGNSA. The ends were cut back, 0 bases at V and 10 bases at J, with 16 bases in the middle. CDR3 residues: CASSLAGGRDRSPLHF. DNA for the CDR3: TGTGCCAGCAGCTTAGCGGGCGGCCGGGATCGGTCACCCCTCCACTTT.

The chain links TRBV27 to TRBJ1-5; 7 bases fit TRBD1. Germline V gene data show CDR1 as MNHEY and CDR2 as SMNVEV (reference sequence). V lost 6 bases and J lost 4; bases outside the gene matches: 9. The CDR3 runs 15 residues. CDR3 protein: CASRPDRASNQPQHF. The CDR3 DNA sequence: TGTGCCAGCAGACCCGACAGGGCCTCTAATCAGCCCCAGCATTTT.

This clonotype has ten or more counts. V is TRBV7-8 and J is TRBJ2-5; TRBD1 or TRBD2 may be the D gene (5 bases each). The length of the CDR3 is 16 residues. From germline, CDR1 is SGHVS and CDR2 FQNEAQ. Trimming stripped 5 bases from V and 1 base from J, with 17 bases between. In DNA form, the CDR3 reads TGTGCCAGCAGCCTCAGGGAGCTCCGCTTCCAAGAGACCCAGTACTTC. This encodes CASSLRELRFQETQYF.

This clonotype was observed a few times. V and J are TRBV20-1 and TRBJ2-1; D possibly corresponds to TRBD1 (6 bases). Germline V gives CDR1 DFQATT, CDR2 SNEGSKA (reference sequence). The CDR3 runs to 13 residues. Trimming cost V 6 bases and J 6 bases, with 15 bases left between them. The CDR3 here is CSALKQGANEQFF. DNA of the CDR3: TGCAGTGCCCTGAAACAGGGAGCCAATGAGCAGTTCTTC.

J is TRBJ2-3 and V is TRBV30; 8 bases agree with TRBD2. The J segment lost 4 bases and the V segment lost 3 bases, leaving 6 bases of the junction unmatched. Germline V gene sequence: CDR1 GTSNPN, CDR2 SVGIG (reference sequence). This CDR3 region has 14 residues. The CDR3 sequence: CAWRDSGRADTQYF. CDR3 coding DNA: TGTGCCTGGAGGGACAGCGGGAGAGCAGATACGCAGTATTTT.

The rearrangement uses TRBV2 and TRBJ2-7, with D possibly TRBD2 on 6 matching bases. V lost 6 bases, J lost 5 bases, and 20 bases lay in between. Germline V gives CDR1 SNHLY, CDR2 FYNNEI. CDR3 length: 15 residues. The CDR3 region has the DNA TGTGCCAGCAGGGGTGACCAGGCCGGGGGTCACGAGCAGTACTTC. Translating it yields CASRGDQAGGHEQYF.

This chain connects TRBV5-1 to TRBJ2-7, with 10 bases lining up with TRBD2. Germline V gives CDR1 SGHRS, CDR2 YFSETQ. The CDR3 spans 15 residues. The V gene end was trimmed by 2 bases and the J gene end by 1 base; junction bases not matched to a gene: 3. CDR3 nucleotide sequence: TGCGCCAGCAGCTTTACTAGCGGGATATCCTACGAGCAGTACTTC. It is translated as CASSFTSGISYEQYF.

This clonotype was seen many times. The DNA for the CDR3 is TGTGCCAGCAGCCAAGGAACTCCCAACACCGGGGAGCTGTTTTTT. Protein: CASSQGTPNTGELFF. The chain employs TRBV4-2 and TRBJ2-2, with D unclear. Between the trimmed V and J ends, which lost 1 base and 2 bases, there was a span of 8 bases. This CDR3 is 15 amino acids long. CDR1 and CDR2 (germline): LGHNA, YNFKEQ.

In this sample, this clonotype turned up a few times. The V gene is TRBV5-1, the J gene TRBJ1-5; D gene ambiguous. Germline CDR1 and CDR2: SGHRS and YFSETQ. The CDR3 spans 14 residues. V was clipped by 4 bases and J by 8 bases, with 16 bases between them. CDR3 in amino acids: CASSLGVGREPQHF. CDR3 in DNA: TGCGCCAGCAGCCTCGGGGTGGGGAGGGAGCCCCAGCATTTT.

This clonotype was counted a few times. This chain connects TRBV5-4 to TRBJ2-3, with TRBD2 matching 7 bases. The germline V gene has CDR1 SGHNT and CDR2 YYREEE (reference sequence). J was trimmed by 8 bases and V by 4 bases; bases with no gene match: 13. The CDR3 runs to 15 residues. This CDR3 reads CASSQRLASIGTQYF. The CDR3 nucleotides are TGTGCCAGCAGCCAGAGACTAGCTTCTATCGGTACGCAGTATTTT.

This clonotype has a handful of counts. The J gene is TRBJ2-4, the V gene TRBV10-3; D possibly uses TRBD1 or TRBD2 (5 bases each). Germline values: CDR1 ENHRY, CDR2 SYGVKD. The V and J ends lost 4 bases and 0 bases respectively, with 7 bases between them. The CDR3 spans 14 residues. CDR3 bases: TGTGCCATCAGTGGGGACCTAGCCAAAAACATTCAGTACTTC. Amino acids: CAISGDLAKNIQYF.

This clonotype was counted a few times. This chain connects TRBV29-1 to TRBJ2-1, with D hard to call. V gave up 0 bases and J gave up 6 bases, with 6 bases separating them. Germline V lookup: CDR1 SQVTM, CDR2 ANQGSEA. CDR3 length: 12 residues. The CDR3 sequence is CSVEDGSNEQFF. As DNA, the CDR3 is TGCAGCGTTGAAGACGGCAGCAATGAGCAGTTCTTC.

This CDR3 reads CSADTSVLETQYF. Written as DNA, the CDR3 is TGCAGTGCTGATACTAGCGTCCTAGAGACCCAGTACTTC. The gene calls are TRBV20-1 and TRBJ2-5, with 7 bases that match TRBD2. The CDR3 consists of 13 residues. With 5 bases clipped from V and 4 bases from J, the junction kept 7 bases outside the gene matches. Germline CDR1 DFQATT, CDR2 SNEGSKA (reference sequence).

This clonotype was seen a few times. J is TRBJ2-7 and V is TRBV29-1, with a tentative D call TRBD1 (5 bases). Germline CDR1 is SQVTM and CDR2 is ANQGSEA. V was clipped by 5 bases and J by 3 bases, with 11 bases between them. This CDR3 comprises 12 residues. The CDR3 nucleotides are TGCAGCGTTATGGACAAGGTCTACGAGCAGTACTTC. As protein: CSVMDKVYEQYF.

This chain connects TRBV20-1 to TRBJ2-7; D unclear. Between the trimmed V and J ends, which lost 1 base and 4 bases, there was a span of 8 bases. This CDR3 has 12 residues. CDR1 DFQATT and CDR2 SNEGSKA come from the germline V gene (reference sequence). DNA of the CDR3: TGCAGTGCTAGAGTAACTTCGTACGAGCAGTACTTC. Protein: CSARVTSYEQYF.

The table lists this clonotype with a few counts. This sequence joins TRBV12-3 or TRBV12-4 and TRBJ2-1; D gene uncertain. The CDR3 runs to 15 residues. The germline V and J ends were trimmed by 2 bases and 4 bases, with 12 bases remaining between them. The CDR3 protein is CASSLRLHGYNEQFF. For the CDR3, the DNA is TGTGCCAGCAGTTTAAGACTCCATGGGTACAATGAGCAGTTCTTC.

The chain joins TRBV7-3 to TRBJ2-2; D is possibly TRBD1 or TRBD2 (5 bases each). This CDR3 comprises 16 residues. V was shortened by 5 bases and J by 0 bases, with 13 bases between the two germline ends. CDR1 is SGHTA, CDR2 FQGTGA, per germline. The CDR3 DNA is TGTGCCAGCAGCCCGAGGGGAGCCCCGAACACCGGGGAGCTGTTTTTT. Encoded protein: CASSPRGAPNTGELFF.

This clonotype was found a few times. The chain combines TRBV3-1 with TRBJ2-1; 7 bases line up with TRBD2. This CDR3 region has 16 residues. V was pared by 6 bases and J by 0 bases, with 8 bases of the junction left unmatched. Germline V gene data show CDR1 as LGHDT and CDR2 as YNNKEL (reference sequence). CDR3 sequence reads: CASSPSSGGSYNEQFF. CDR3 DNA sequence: TGTGCCAGCAGTCCGAGCTCGGGGGGCTCCTACAATGAGCAGTTCTTC.

This CDR3 reads CASSQILPGGGLYEQYF. The DNA for the CDR3 is TGTGCCAGCAGCCAGATATTACCTGGGGGGGGCCTCTACGAGCAGTACTTC. The rearrangement joins TRBV4-2 to TRBJ2-7; TRBD2 might be the D (7 bases). The germline gives CDR1 LGHNA, CDR2 YNFKEQ. CDR3 size: 17 residues. V lost 3 bases and J lost 3, with 21 bases in between.

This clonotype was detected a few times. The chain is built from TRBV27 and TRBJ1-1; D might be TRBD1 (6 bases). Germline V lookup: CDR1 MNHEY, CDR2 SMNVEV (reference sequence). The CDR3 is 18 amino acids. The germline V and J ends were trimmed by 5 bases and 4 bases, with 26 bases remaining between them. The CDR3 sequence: CASSPDRRGIPTTTEAFF. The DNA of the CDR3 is TGTGCCAGCAGTCCGGACAGAAGGGGTATACCGACAACCACTGAAGCTTTCTTT.

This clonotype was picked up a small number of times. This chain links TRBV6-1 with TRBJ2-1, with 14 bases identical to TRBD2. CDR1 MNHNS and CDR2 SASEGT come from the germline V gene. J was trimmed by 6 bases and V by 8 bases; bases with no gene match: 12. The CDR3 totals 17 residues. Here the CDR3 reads CASANFPGTSGSNEQFF. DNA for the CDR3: TGTGCCAGCGCAAACTTCCCCGGGACTAGCGGGAGCAATGAGCAGTTCTTC.

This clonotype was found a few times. CDR3 nucleotide sequence: TGTGCCAGCAGCTTGGGGTGGGGCTCCTACGAGCAGTACTTC. Protein product: CASSLGWGSYEQYF. This chain uses TRBV5-6 with TRBJ2-7, with D unresolved. With 0 bases removed from V and 0 bases from J, the gap between germline ends came to 7 bases. The germline V gene encodes CDR1 SGHDT and CDR2 YYEEEE. The CDR3 covers 14 residues. The full variable domain, in which reference TRBV5-6 and TRBJ2-7 provide the parts outside the CDR3, is DAGVTQSPTHLIKTRGQQVTLRCSPKSGHDTVSWYQQALGQGPQFIFQYYEEEERQRGNFPDRFSGHQFPNYSSELNVNALLLGDSALYLCASSLGWGSYEQYFGPGTRLTVT.

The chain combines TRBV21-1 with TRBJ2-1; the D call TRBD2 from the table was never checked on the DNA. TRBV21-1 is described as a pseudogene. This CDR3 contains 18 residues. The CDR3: CASSNELAGGRAYNEQFF. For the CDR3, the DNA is TGTGCCAGCAGCAACGAACTAGCGGGAGGGCGCGCCTACAATGAGCAGTTCTTC.

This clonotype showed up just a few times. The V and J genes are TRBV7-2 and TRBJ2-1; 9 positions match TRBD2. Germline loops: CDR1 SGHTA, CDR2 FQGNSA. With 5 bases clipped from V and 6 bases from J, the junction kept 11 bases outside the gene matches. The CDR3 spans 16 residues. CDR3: CASSPPGLAITNEQFF. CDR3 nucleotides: TGTGCCAGCAGCCCCCCAGGACTAGCGATAACCAATGAGCAGTTCTTC.

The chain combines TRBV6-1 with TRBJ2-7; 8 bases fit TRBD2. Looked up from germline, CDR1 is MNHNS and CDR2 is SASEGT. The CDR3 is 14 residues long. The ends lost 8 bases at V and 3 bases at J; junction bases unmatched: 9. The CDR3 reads CASSLAGAHYEQYF. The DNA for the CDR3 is TGTGCCAGCTCTCTAGCGGGCGCCCACTACGAGCAGTACTTC.

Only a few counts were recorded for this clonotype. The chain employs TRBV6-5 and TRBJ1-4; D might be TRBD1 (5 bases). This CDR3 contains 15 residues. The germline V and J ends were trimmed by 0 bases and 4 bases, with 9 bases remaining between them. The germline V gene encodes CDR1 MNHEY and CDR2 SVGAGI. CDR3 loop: CASSYSWGLNEKLFF. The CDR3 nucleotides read TGTGCCAGCAGTTACTCGTGGGGACTTAATGAAAAACTGTTTTTT.